Below are 15 T cell receptor beta chains sequenced from a single sample in a study of T cell repertoires in cytomegalovirus infection. These receptors lack a known antigen. TCRdb passed the reads through MiXCR, listing each CDR3 protein once. The table includes around 900,000 distinct CDR3 sequences, 25% to 40% detected once. The specimen was cultured CD8+ T cells from PBMCs, collected from culture after CMV antigen stimulation. These receptors all come from a human donor in good health (CMV status not recorded). Some clones in this sample may be carry-over from other donors' samples.

As to this clonotype: This may be a read error, as it is one base from a much larger clone. The rearrangement joins TRBV7-4 to TRBJ2-4; D not resolved. The germline V gene has CDR1 SGHVT and CDR2 SQSDAQ. V lost 1 base and J lost 2, with 9 bases in between. The CDR3 loop spans 15 amino acids. The CDR3, as DNA: TGTGCCAGCAGCTTAGATTCGGCTACCAAAAACATTCAGTACTTC. This translates into CASSLDSATKNIQYF.

This clonotype was seen only a few times. The chain recombines TRBV11-2 with TRBJ2-5; D unclear. This CDR3 region has 16 residues. Trimming stripped 1 base from V and 5 bases from J, with 17 bases between. Germline values: CDR1 SGHAT, CDR2 FQNNGV. Here the CDR3 reads CASSLVRPETGETQYF. As DNA, the CDR3 is TGTGCCAGCAGCTTAGTAAGGCCTGAGACCGGGGAGACCCAGTACTTC.

On this clonotype itself: A much larger clone lies a single base off, so this may be a read error. The chain combines TRBV12-3 or TRBV12-4 with TRBJ1-2, with 7 bases identical to TRBD1. The CDR3 length is 14 residues. Unmatched junction bases numbered 10, after V lost 6 bases and J lost 6 bases. The CDR3 loop reads CASRTGEIDNGYTF. The CDR3 DNA sequence: TGTGCCAGCAGAACAGGGGAGATCGACAATGGCTACACCTTC.

As regards this clonotype: This clone may be a read error of a much larger clone one base away. In DNA form, the CDR3 reads TGTGCCAGCAGCTTAACAACCCCTAAGATTTCGGCGGGGGCTGGAGAGACCCAGTACTTC. It encodes CASSLTTPKISAGAGETQYF. V usage is TRBV7-3 and J usage is TRBJ2-5; tentative D call: TRBD2 (7 bases). Germline V gene lookup returns CDR1 SGHTA and CDR2 FQGTGA. CDR3 length: 20 residues. V dropped 0 bases and J dropped 4 bases, with 27 bases sitting between them.

V usage is TRBV12-2 and J usage is TRBJ1-6; whether TRBD1, the table's D call, matches the DNA was not checked. TRBV12-2 is marked as a pseudogene. This CDR3 contains 15 residues. This CDR3 is CASRLPGQDNSPLHF. In DNA, the CDR3 is TGTGCAAGTCGCTTACCGGGACAGGATAATTCACCCCTCCACTTT.

Points on this clonotype: The CDR3 ends on some other residue instead of the conserved phenylalanine or tryptophan, so this is likely a read error. V is TRBV7-2 and J is TRBJ1-1, with D perhaps TRBD1 (6 bases). The CDR3 runs to 16 residues. CDR1 is SGHTA, CDR2 FQGNSA, per germline. Deletions cut 5 bases from V and 4 bases from J, with 20 bases between. The CDR3 spells CASSDRGGGWVTEAFL. CDR3 coding DNA: TGTGCCAGCAGCGATAGGGGGGGCGGATGGGTCACTGAAGCTTTCCTT.

This clonotype was counted between two and nine times. This chain uses TRBV4-1 with TRBJ2-3; the D gene is possibly TRBD1 (6 bases). Per germline, CDR1 MGHRA and CDR2 YSYEKL. CDR3 size: 16 residues. Deletions cut 7 bases from V and 0 bases from J, with 17 bases between. The CDR3 loop is CASNQRGSSSTDTQYF. CDR3 bases: TGCGCCAGCAACCAGAGGGGGTCTTCTAGCACAGATACGCAGTATTTT.

The chain employs TRBV28 and TRBJ2-2, with D possibly matching TRBD1 (6 bases). Trimming shortened V by 7 bases and J by 2 bases, and 17 bases separated the two germline ends. The CDR3 contains 16 residues. Germline V gives CDR1 MDHEN, CDR2 SYDVKM. The CDR3 DNA follows: TGTGCCAGCACAATAACCGGGACACCTAACACCGGGGAGCTGTTTTTT. Protein product: CASTITGTPNTGELFF.

As for this clonotype: Germline is not matched at one junction end, which may reflect a read error. This chain uses TRBV4-2 with TRBJ1-5; D unclear. Germline CDR1 is LGHNA and CDR2 is YNFKEQ. The CDR3 spans 14 residues. CDR3 sequence reads: CVSSQAGIHQPQHF. The CDR3 DNA sequence: TGTGTCAGCAGCCAAGCTGGGATCCATCAGCCCCAGCATTTT.

This clonotype has more than one count but fewer than ten. The chain carries TRBV7-6 and TRBJ2-7; 10 bases line up with TRBD1. The CDR3 extends over 18 amino acids. Unmatched junction bases numbered 15, after V lost 5 bases and J lost 2 bases. Germline V gives CDR1 SGHVS, CDR2 FNYEAQ. The CDR3 bases are TGTGCCAGCAGCCCTCCTGACGGGGACAGGGGTCTAGCCTACGAGCAGTACGTC. Amino acid sequence: CASSPPDGDRGLAYEQYV.

Regarding this clonotype: This CDR3 is missing its conserved last phenylalanine or tryptophan, likely due to a read error. This chain joins TRBV27 and TRBJ1-2; 8 nucleotides match TRBD1. This CDR3 region has 15 residues. Germline CDR1 and CDR2: MNHEY and SMNVEV (reference sequence). V was pared by 0 bases and J by 8 bases, with 8 bases of the junction left unmatched. CDR3: CASSLSAGGGVGYTI. CDR3 bases: TGTGCCAGCAGTTTATCGGCAGGGGGCGGGGTAGGCTACACCATC.

The CDR3 loop is CSARDERLRDRGYNEQFF. The CDR3 nucleotides are TGCAGTGCTAGAGATGAGAGGCTCCGGGACAGGGGATACAATGAGCAGTTCTTC. The chain has TRBV20-1 and TRBJ2-1, with 10 bases that match TRBD1. CDR1 DFQATT and CDR2 SNEGSKA come from the germline V gene (reference sequence). The V gene end was trimmed by 0 bases and the J gene end by 4 bases; junction bases not matched to a gene: 12. This CDR3 has 18 amino acids.

This clonotype was detected a few times. The chain has TRBV12-5 and TRBJ1-1; 8 nucleotides agree with TRBD1. Trimming cost V 3 bases and J 0 bases; bases outside gene matches: 9. The CDR3 contains 17 residues. The germline V gene encodes CDR1 LGHNT and CDR2 FRNRAP. As DNA, the CDR3 is TGTGCTAGTGGTTTCTCTCTGACAGGGGCTATGAACACTGAAGCTTTCTTT. As protein: CASGFSLTGAMNTEAFF.

This clonotype was found many times. The chain employs TRBV7-8 and TRBJ1-4; D is perhaps TRBD1 (5 bases). Germline V gene sequence: CDR1 SGHVS, CDR2 FQNEAQ. V lost 5 bases and J 0 bases, leaving 7 bases between the germline ends. CDR3 length: 14 amino acids. In DNA form, the CDR3 reads TGTGCCAGCAGCCGACAGACAACTAATGAAAAACTGTTTTTT. Amino acid sequence: CASSRQTTNEKLFF.

In this sample, this clonotype turned up a few times. The chain carries TRBV28 and TRBJ2-3; D is unresolved. This CDR3 contains 16 residues. V was cut by 1 base and J by 5 bases, with 16 bases left in between. Germline CDR1 MDHEN, CDR2 SYDVKM. CDR3 sequence reads: CASSLYTQQYGDTQYF. CDR3 bases: TGTGCCAGCAGTTTATACACCCAACAGTATGGAGATACGCAGTATTTT. Full variable domain (outside the CDR3, taken from reference TRBV28 and TRBJ2-3): DVKVTQSSRYLVKRTGEKVFLECVQDMDHENMFWYRQDPGLGLRLIYFSYDVKMKEKGDIPEGYSVSREKKERFSLILESASTNQTSMYLCASSLYTQQYGDTQYFGPGTRLTVL.